The text below deals with one T cell receptor (beta chain). Its target is not known. These data are taken from a study of T cells in Graves' hyperthyroidism and ophthalmopathy. About the research overall: Blood from the periphery was taken at initial diagnosis, before any treatment.

CDR1 SQVTM and CDR2 ANQGSEA come from the germline V gene. This CDR3 has 11 amino acids. With V trimmed by 7 bases and J by 7 bases, 6 bases remained unmatched. Regarding the study as a whole: Researchers found most expanded thyroid clonotypes above 0.001 in blood as well. A model of 13 V-J pairs discriminated ophthalmopathy from stable hyperthyroidism.

RNA transcripts served as the template for amplifying TCR beta CDR3 regions. In the first-round RT-PCR of the TCR CDR3, the HTBI primer set was used. TCRdb analysed the multiplex PCR reads with MiXCR anew, one entry per CDR3 protein. The profile covers around 23,000 distinct CDR3 sequences, with approximately 49% appearing a single time and about a quarter taken by the ten largest. The TCR sequence derives from a woman between 35 and 50 years old with Graves' hyperthyroidism that later progressed to Graves' ophthalmopathy. The chain links TRBV29-1 to TRBJ1-1; 7 positions agree with TRBD1. Sequenced sample: blood. The CDR3 loop is CSGLTGIEAFF. The CDR3 region has the DNA TGCAGCGGACTGACAGGGATTGAAGCTTTCTTT.